This T cell receptor beta chain is from a study of blood T cell repertoires in COVID-19. In the study overall: Whether acute or convalescent, the COVID-19 samples came from the United States, Italy and Spain. In each case, the material was cDNA or gDNA derived from T cells, B-cell-depleted T cells, or PBMCs.

The authors' processing: It was from reference gene primer amplification that nucleated cell counts were estimated. The assay was immunoSEQ multiplex PCR, and TCRdb's table has in-frame clones only and misses some. The V and J calls and clone size are taken from that table; D and trimming were inferred from the DNA. The table has a few hundred thousand clones, about nine tenths seen once. Germline CDR1 and CDR2: MNHEY and SMNVEV (reference sequence). V was shortened by 2 bases and J by 9 bases, with 8 bases between the two germline ends. The CDR3 totals 13 residues. The table lists this clone with a count of one.

The genes are TRBV27 and TRBJ1-6; D gene unclear. Sequenced sample: peripheral blood. The source of this sequence is a man in his fifties or sixties with acute or convalescent COVID-19. This CDR3 reads CASSLGETSPLHF. CDR3 nucleotide sequence: TGTGCCAGCAGTTTAGGAGAAACTTCACCCCTCCACTTT.